Only one count was recorded for the clone carrying this T cell receptor beta chain. The antigen remains undetermined. The sample comes from a study of OX40 agonist ivuxolimab in advanced cancers. Regarding the study as a whole: Normalized expansion of T-cell clones was also low for some nonresponders.

Method: immunoSEQ multiplex PCR; TCRdb's copy keeps in-frame clones and lacks some. The profile covers about 79,000 clones, with roughly 91% appearing a single time and around 0.33% taken by the ten largest. Germline-derived CDR1 and CDR2 are SGHVS and FQNEAQ. With 6 bases clipped from V and 4 bases from J, the junction kept 13 bases outside the gene matches. This CDR3 spans 18 amino acids. V and J are TRBV7-8 and TRBJ2-2; 11 positions agree with TRBD2. This clonotype originated in an adult with an advanced solid tumor such as melanoma, head and neck, liver or kidney cancer. The input for sequencing was CD4+ or CD8+ T cells sorted from blood, taken in a trial of the OX40 agonist ivuxolimab. The CDR3 loop reads CASRPLAGGFHITGELFF. CDR3 in DNA: TGTGCCAGCAGGCCCCTAGCGGGGGGATTTCACATCACCGGGGAGCTGTTTTTT.